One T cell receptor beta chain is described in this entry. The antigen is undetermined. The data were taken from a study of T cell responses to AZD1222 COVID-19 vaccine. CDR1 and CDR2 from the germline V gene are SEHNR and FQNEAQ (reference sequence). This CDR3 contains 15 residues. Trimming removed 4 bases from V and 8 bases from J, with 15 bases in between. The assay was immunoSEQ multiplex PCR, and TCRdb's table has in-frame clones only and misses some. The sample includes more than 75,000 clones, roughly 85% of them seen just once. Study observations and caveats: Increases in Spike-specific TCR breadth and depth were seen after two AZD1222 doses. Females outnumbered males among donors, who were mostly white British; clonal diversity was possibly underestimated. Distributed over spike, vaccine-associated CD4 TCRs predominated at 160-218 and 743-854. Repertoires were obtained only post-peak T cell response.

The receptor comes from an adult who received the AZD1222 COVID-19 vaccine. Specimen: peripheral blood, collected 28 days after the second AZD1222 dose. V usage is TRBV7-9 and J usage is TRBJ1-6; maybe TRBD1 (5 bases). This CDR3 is CASSSYFQGDSPLHF. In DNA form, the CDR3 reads TGTGCCAGCAGCTCCTACTTCCAGGGTGATTCACCCCTCCACTTT.